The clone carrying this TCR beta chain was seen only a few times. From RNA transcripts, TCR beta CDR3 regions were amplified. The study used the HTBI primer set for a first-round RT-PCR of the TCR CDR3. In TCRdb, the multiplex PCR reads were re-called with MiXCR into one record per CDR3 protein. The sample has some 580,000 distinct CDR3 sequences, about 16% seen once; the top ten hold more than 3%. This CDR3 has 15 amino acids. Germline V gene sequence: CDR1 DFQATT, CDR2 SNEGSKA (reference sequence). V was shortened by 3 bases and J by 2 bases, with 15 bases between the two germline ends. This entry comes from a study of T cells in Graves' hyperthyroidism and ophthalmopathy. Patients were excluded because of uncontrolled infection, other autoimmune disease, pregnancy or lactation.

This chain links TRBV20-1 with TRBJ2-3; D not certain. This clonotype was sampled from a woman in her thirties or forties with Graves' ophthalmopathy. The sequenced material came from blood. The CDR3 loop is CSARCPDCTTDTQYF. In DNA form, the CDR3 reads TGCAGTGCTAGGTGCCCCGACTGCACCACAGATACGCAGTATTTT.